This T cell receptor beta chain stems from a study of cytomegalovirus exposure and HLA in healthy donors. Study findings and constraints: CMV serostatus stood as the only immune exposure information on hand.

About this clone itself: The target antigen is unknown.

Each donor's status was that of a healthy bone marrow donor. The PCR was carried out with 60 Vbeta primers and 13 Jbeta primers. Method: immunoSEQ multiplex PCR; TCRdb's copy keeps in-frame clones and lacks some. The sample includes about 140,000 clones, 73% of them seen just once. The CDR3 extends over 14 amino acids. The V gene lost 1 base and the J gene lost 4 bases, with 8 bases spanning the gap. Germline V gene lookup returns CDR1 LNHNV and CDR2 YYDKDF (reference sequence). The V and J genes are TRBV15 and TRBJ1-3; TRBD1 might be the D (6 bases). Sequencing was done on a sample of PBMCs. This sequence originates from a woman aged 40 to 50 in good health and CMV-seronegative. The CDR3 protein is CATSRGRGGNTIYF. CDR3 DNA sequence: TGTGCCACCAGCAGAGGCAGGGGAGGAAACACCATATATTTT.